One sample yielded the 8 T cell receptor beta chains listed below, sequenced in a study of blood T cell repertoires in COVID-19. Generated by immunoSEQ multiplex PCR, the TCRdb table keeps only in-frame clones and is missing some. Of around 230,000 clones in the sample, 83% were seen once. The sample comprised peripheral blood. All receptors derive from a woman aged 40 to 50 with active or convalescent COVID-19.

The chain is built from TRBV19 and TRBJ2-3; 12 bases are shared with TRBD2. The CDR3 spans 20 residues. The germline CDR1 and CDR2 sequences are LNHDA and SQIVND (reference sequence). J gave up 2 bases and V 5 bases, and 17 bases lay outside the gene matches. This CDR3 reads CASSSLWLAGGGRSTDTQYF. The CDR3, as DNA: TGTGCCAGTAGTTCTTTATGGCTAGCGGGAGGGGGGCGGTCCACAGATACGCAGTATTTT.

This clone has just a few counts. The chain links TRBV28 to TRBJ2-7; 10 bases fit TRBD1. From germline, CDR1 is MDHEN and CDR2 SYDVKM. This CDR3 comprises 15 residues. Losses at the gene ends were 6 bases for V and 7 bases for J; bases not matched to a gene: 12. The CDR3, as DNA: TGTGCCAGCAGCCCCGATGGCGGGACAGGGGTTGAGCAGTACTTC. Protein product: CASSPDGGTGVEQYF.

Comment on this clone: This CDR3 is missing its conserved last phenylalanine or tryptophan, likely due to a read error. The DNA is left out, because the CDR3 cannot be placed on it with certainty; the CDR3 is given as TCRdb lists it. The chain carries TRBV12-3 or TRBV12-4 and TRBJ1-2; TRBD1, as called in the table, went unchecked against the DNA. The length of the CDR3 is 9 amino acids, counting both ends. CDR3 in amino acids: CASSLKGLL.

The rearrangement links TRBV18 to TRBJ2-7, with TRBD1 matching 10 bases. The germline CDR1 and CDR2 sequences are KGHSH and LQKENI. J lost 7 bases, V lost 1 base, and 7 bases had no gene match. The length of the CDR3 is 15 residues. The CDR3 nucleotides are TGTGCCAGCTCACCACAGGGACAGGGGAGGAGAGAGCAGTACTTC. Its protein product is CASSPQGQGRREQYF.

A single count supports this clone. The gene calls are TRBV4-2 and TRBJ2-7; 8 bases line up with TRBD2. The junction had 13 bases not matched to a gene; V was cut back by 1 base and J by 2 bases. The length of the CDR3 is 18 residues. CDR1 and CDR2 (germline): LGHNA, YNFKEQ. The CDR3 sequence: CASSQGSASSGLPYEQYF. The CDR3 nucleotides read TGTGCCAGCAGCCAAGGTTCTGCGTCTAGCGGGCTCCCCTACGAGCAGTACTTC.

This chain joins TRBV30 and TRBJ2-1; TRBD2 matches 8 bases. The germline V gene has CDR1 GTSNPN and CDR2 SVGIG (reference sequence). The CDR3 runs 14 residues. With 7 bases clipped from V and 6 bases from J, the junction kept 11 bases outside the gene matches. In nucleotides, the CDR3 is TGTGCCTCTACCGGGACTAGTTCCCGCAATGAGCAGTTCTTC. Translation gives CASTGTSSRNEQFF. Filled out from reference TRBV30 and TRBJ2-1, the complete variable domain reads SQTIHQWPATLVQPVGSPLSLECTVEGTSNPNLYWYRQAAGRGLQLLFYSVGIGQISSEVPQNLSASRPQDRQFILSSKKLLLSDSGFYLCASTGTSSRNEQFFGPGTRLTVL.

The gene calls are TRBV30 and TRBJ1-1; D might be TRBD1 (5 bases). CDR1 and CDR2 from the germline V gene are GTSNPN and SVGIG (reference sequence). CDR3 length: 10 residues. Trimming pared 6 bases from V and 8 bases from J, leaving 10 bases between. CDR3 DNA sequence: TGTGCCTGCCTCAGGGTAGAAGCTTTCTTT. Amino acid sequence: CACLRVEAFF. Filled out from reference TRBV30 and TRBJ1-1, the complete variable domain reads SQTIHQWPATLVQPVGSPLSLECTVEGTSNPNLYWYRQAAGRGLQLLFYSVGIGQISSEVPQNLSASRPQDRQFILSSKKLLLSDSGFYLCACLRVEAFFGQGTRLTVV.

V and J are TRBV4-3 and TRBJ2-5; D is possibly TRBD2 (5 bases). Germline-derived CDR1 and CDR2 are LGHNA and YSLEER. V gave up 1 base and J gave up 5 bases, with 14 bases separating them. The CDR3 sequence is 15 residues long. This CDR3 is CASSQVVGRSETQYF. CDR3 DNA sequence: TGCGCCAGCAGCCAAGTCGTAGGGAGAAGTGAGACCCAGTACTTC.